What follows are 22 T cell receptor beta chains derived from one specimen sequenced in a study of T cell changes during pregnancy in multiple sclerosis. Method: immunoSEQ multiplex PCR; TCRdb's copy keeps in-frame clones and lacks some. The data hold about 46,000 clones, with 92% observed a single time. Sample: CD4+ T cells from peripheral blood mononuclear cells, taken after pregnancy. The receptors were sampled from a female donor with multiple sclerosis, enrolled in a pregnancy study.

The chain joins TRBV2 to TRBJ2-1; D gene unclear. Germline V gene sequence: CDR1 SNHLY, CDR2 FYNNEI. This CDR3 comprises 17 residues. Deletions cut 4 bases from V and 0 bases from J, with 16 bases between. The CDR3 bases are TGTGCCAGCAGTGTGTATCCGGTCTCAAGCTCCTACAATGAGCAGTTCTTC. Protein product: CASSVYPVSSSYNEQFF.

This chain joins TRBV5-6 and TRBJ2-7, with TRBD2 matching 14 bases. The CDR3 contains 16 residues. CDR1 is SGHDT and CDR2 is YYEEEE in the germline V gene. The junction had 7 bases not matched to a gene; V was cut back by 4 bases and J by 4 bases. CDR3: CASSPGLAGARYEQYF. The CDR3 bases are TGTGCCAGCAGCCCGGGACTAGCGGGAGCTCGGTACGAGCAGTACTTC.

The genes are TRBV29-1 and TRBJ1-5; TRBD1 agrees at 7 bases. V trimming: 7 bases; J trimming: 3 bases; junction bases outside the gene matches: 6. This CDR3 has 13 residues. CDR1 and CDR2 from the germline V gene are SQVTM and ANQGSEA. This chain's CDR3 is CSAVTGINQPQHF. CDR3 nucleotide sequence: TGCAGCGCCGTGACAGGGATCAATCAGCCCCAGCATTTT.

This chain connects TRBV12-5 to TRBJ2-2, with 7 bases fitting TRBD2. V gave up 2 bases and J gave up 4 bases; unmatched junction bases: 10. The CDR3 contains 17 residues. Germline lookup yields CDR1 LGHNT and CDR2 FRNRAP. CDR3 amino acids: CASGLRRLAEPTGELFF. The CDR3 bases are TGTGCTAGTGGTTTGAGAAGGCTAGCGGAGCCCACCGGGGAGCTGTTTTTT.

This clone was found once. The V and J genes are TRBV6-4 and TRBJ2-1; TRBD1 might be the D (5 bases). Trimming left V 6 bases short and J 11 bases short, with 20 bases between. The CDR3 has 14 amino acids. Germline assignment: CDR1 MRHNA and CDR2 SNTAGT. The CDR3, as DNA: TGTGCCAGCAGGATAGACAGCCAGAGAGGCCAGCAGTTCTTC. Translation gives CASRIDSQRGQQFF.

The chain links TRBV2 to TRBJ2-3, with 10 bases fitting TRBD2. The V gene end was trimmed by 8 bases and the J gene end by 5 bases; junction bases not matched to a gene: 16. CDR1 SNHLY and CDR2 FYNNEI come from the germline V gene. This CDR3 has 17 amino acids. CDR3 region: CASGTGGLAGEEDTQYF. The CDR3, as DNA: TGTGCCAGCGGAACCGGGGGGCTAGCGGGAGAAGAAGATACGCAGTATTTT.

V and J are TRBV7-8 and TRBJ2-3, with a tentative D call TRBD2 (6 bases). This CDR3 spans 15 amino acids. Germline V gene sequence: CDR1 SGHVS, CDR2 FQNEAQ. V was cut by 6 bases and J by 0 bases, with 13 bases left in between. CDR3 DNA sequence: TGTGCCAGCAGTCGCTGGGGGACTAGCACAGATACGCAGTATTTT. Translated, it gives CASSRWGTSTDTQYF.

The chain employs TRBV30 and TRBJ2-2; 7 bases fit TRBD2. CDR1 GTSNPN and CDR2 SVGIG come from the germline V gene (reference sequence). V lost 5 bases and J lost 6; bases outside the gene matches: 3. This CDR3 is 12 amino acids long. The CDR3 spells CAWWRGSGELFF. DNA for the CDR3: TGTGCCTGGTGGCGGGGGTCCGGGGAGCTGTTTTTT.

J is TRBJ2-1 and V is TRBV5-4; 10 bases agree with TRBD2. Germline CDR1 and CDR2: SGHNT and YYREEE (reference sequence). The V and J ends lost 4 bases and 6 bases, in that order; junction bases with no gene match: 16. CDR3 length: 18 amino acids. In nucleotides, the CDR3 is TGTGCCAGCAGCCCCCCCCAGGGTGGGGGACTAGCGTTCAATGAGCAGTTCTTC. Protein sequence: CASSPPQGGGLAFNEQFF.

The genes are TRBV5-1 and TRBJ2-3; 7 bases match TRBD2. Per germline, CDR1 SGHRS and CDR2 YFSETQ. J was trimmed by 0 bases and V by 2 bases; bases with no gene match: 0. The CDR3 spans 14 residues. Written as DNA, the CDR3 is TGCGCCAGCAGCTTACTAGCGAGCACAGATACGCAGTATTTT. Amino acid sequence: CASSLLASTDTQYF.

A word on this clone: At one of its ends the junction is not consistent with the germline gene, which may arise from a read error. The gene calls are TRBV27 and TRBJ2-1, with D unclear. The CDR3 is made up of 12 amino acids. CDR1 MNHEY and CDR2 SMNVEV come from the germline V gene (reference sequence). As DNA, the CDR3 is TGTGCCAGCAGTAGAAGCTCTTTCTCTCCGGTCTTC. Protein product: CASSRSSFSPVF.

This clone was seen just once. The rearrangement joins TRBV14 to TRBJ2-3; D unclear. Trimming pared 4 bases from V and 0 bases from J, leaving 8 bases between. Germline lookup yields CDR1 SGHDN and CDR2 FVKESK. The CDR3 consists of 14 residues. In DNA form, the CDR3 reads TGTGCCAGCAGCCTCCTGAGGAGCACAGATACGCAGTATTTT. Protein: CASSLLRSTDTQYF.

The chain is built from TRBV5-4 and TRBJ1-2; D is unresolved. V was shortened by 2 bases and J by 8 bases, with 13 bases between the two germline ends. Germline CDR1 and CDR2: SGHNT and YYREEE (reference sequence). The CDR3 is made up of 13 amino acids. CDR3 bases: TGTGCCAGCAGCTTTGGTGGCGCGGGGGGCTACACCTTC. Amino acid sequence: CASSFGGAGGYTF.

This chain joins TRBV19 and TRBJ2-2; TRBD2 might be the D (6 bases). Germline CDR1 and CDR2: LNHDA and SQIVND (reference sequence). Trimming shortened V by 9 bases and J by 2 bases, and 13 bases separated the two germline ends. This CDR3 has 14 amino acids. The CDR3, as DNA: TGTGCCAGCCGCCGGGACTCTAACACCGGGGAGCTGTTTTTT. Protein sequence: CASRRDSNTGELFF.

A few counts support this clone. The chain has TRBV30 and TRBJ2-3, with D hard to call. Germline values: CDR1 GTSNPN, CDR2 SVGIG (reference sequence). The length of the CDR3 is 11 residues. Trimming took 5 bases from V and 0 from J, leaving 3 bases between them. CDR3 sequence reads: CAWSSTDTQYF. As DNA, the CDR3 is TGTGCCTGGTCTAGCACAGATACGCAGTATTTT.

The rearrangement uses TRBV9 and TRBJ1-1; D perhaps matches TRBD1 (6 bases). Germline V CDR1 and CDR2: SGDLS, YYNGEE. The CDR3 loop spans 13 amino acids. The germline V and J ends were trimmed by 2 bases and 10 bases, with 15 bases remaining between them. CDR3 DNA sequence: TGTGCCAGCAGCGTCACACAGGGTTCATCAGCTTTCTTT. Amino acids: CASSVTQGSSAFF. The full variable domain, rest sourced from reference TRBV9 and TRBJ1-1, is DSGVTQTPKHLITATGQRVTLRCSPRSGDLSVYWYQQSLDQGLQFLIQYYNGEERAKGNILERFSAQQFPDLHSELNLSSLELGDSALYFCASSVTQGSSAFFGQGTRLTVV.

The chain uses TRBV7-2 and TRBJ1-5; D is perhaps TRBD1 (6 bases). CDR1 SGHTA and CDR2 FQGNSA come from the germline V gene. The CDR3 extends over 15 amino acids. Trimming pared 8 bases from V and 3 bases from J, leaving 17 bases between. As DNA, the CDR3 is TGTGCCAGCCAGGGTTTGGACAGAGTCAATCAGCCCCAGCATTTT. Protein sequence: CASQGLDRVNQPQHF.

The chain couples TRBV5-1 to TRBJ2-2; perhaps TRBD2 as D (5 bases). Between the trimmed V and J ends, which lost 5 bases and 2 bases, there was a span of 13 bases. The CDR3 spans 15 residues. Germline V lookup: CDR1 SGHRS, CDR2 YFSETQ. This CDR3 is CASSAAGSNTGELFF. CDR3 coding DNA: TGCGCCAGCAGTGCCGCGGGTTCAAACACCGGGGAGCTGTTTTTT. Based on the CDR3 plus reference TRBV5-1 and TRBJ2-2, the full variable domain is KAGVTQTPRYLIKTRGQQVTLSCSPISGHRSVSWYQQTPGQGLQFLFEYFSETQRNKGNFPGRFSGRQFSNSRSEMNVSTLELGDSALYLCASSAAGSNTGELFFGEGSRLTVL.

The rearrangement joins TRBV27 to TRBJ2-1; D is possibly TRBD1 (5 bases). Trimming stripped 9 bases from V and 7 bases from J, with 16 bases between. CDR3 length: 13 residues. Germline loops: CDR1 MNHEY, CDR2 SMNVEV (reference sequence). CDR3 loop: CASGGLGDNEQFF. In nucleotides, the CDR3 is TGTGCCAGTGGTGGATTAGGGGATAATGAGCAGTTCTTC.

This sequence joins TRBV27 and TRBJ2-2; 9 bases agree with TRBD2. The CDR3 is 20 residues long. The ends lost 6 bases at V and 2 bases at J; junction bases unmatched: 19. Per germline, CDR1 MNHEY and CDR2 SMNVEV (reference sequence). CDR3 sequence: CASRLRQRPSGALNTGELFF. The CDR3 DNA is TGTGCCAGCAGACTCAGACAACGGCCTAGCGGGGCATTAAACACCGGGGAGCTGTTTTTT.

The chain carries TRBV14 and TRBJ2-5, with 8 bases that match TRBD2. The CDR3 contains 15 residues. Germline V gives CDR1 SGHDN, CDR2 FVKESK. V trimming: 4 bases; J trimming: 3 bases; junction bases outside the gene matches: 7. The CDR3 sequence: CASSPLLAEKETQYF. As DNA, the CDR3 is TGTGCCAGCAGCCCCCTACTAGCGGAGAAAGAGACCCAGTACTTC.

The chain carries TRBV15 and TRBJ2-3, with D perhaps TRBD2 (6 bases). CDR3 length: 17 residues. Germline V gene sequence: CDR1 LNHNV, CDR2 YYDKDF (reference sequence). V lost 1 base to trimming and J lost 4 bases, with 18 bases between them. The CDR3 sequence: CATSRGRDSPKADTQYF. The CDR3 nucleotides read TGTGCCACCAGCAGAGGCAGGGACTCCCCTAAGGCAGATACGCAGTATTTT.